A selection of T cell receptor beta chains follows, all from one sample in a study of T cell responses to AZD1222 COVID-19 vaccine. Clones were sequenced by immunoSEQ multiplex PCR, and TCRdb holds only the in-frame ones, with some missing. Among over 100,000 clones listed, approximately 91% were seen once. The sample consisted of peripheral blood, taken on day 0 of AZD1222 vaccination. The receptors come from an adult in good health. The CDR3 runs from the conserved cysteine through the conserved F or W. D genes are given only for firm matches. Clone sizes are given selectively: once, few, many, or a class where the clone is expanded.

v_call	clone_size	j_call	d_call	cdr3_length	cdr3_nt	cdr3_aa
TRBV28	.	TRBJ1-6	TRBD1	16	TGTGCCAGCAGTACACCCTCCCGGGACAGGGGTTCACCCCTCCACTTT	CASSTPSRDRGSPLHF
TRBV6-6	.	TRBJ1-5	.	15	TGTGCCAGCAGTTACGGTGCCCGGAGGGAACAGCCCCAGCATTTT	CASSYGARREQPQHF
TRBV6-2/TRBV6-3	.	TRBJ2-3	TRBD2	15	TGTGCCAGCAGTTACGGGACTAGCCCCACAGATACGCAGTATTTT	CASSYGTSPTDTQYF
TRBV21-1	.	TRBJ1-5	.	17	TGTGCCAGCAGCAAAGACGGGATGGGGGAGGAAAATCAGCCCCAGCATTTT	CASSKDGMGEENQPQHF
TRBV7-2	.	TRBJ2-1	TRBD2	15	TGTGCCAGCAGTTCTAGCGGGGGGGCCTACGATGAGCAGTTCTTC	CASSSSGGAYDEQFF
TRBV30	.	TRBJ2-3	.	15	TGTGCCTGGAGTGTGCTAGACCCTAGCACAGATACGCAGTATTTT	CAWSVLDPSTDTQYF
TRBV30	.	TRBJ2-1	TRBD2	15	TGTGCCTGGAGTTGGAGTAGCGGGAGTTACAATGAGCAGTTCTTC	CAWSWSSGSYNEQFF
TRBV6-5	.	TRBJ1-4	.	16	TGTGCCAGCAGTTACTCGAGTGGGGGAGTTGATGAAAAACTGTTTTTT	CASSYSSGGVDEKLFF
TRBV12-3/TRBV12-4	.	TRBJ1-5	.	13	TGTGCCAGCAGTCCCCATACTCGGCAGCCCCAGCATTTT	CASSPHTRQPQHF
TRBV5-4	.	TRBJ2-3	.	15	TGTGCCAGCAGCTTTACACAGTTATCCACAGATACGCAGTATTTT	CASSFTQLSTDTQYF
TRBV28	once	TRBJ2-7	.	15	TGTGCCAGCAGCCGAACCTCGACAGGTACCTACGAGCAGTACTTC	CASSRTSTGTYEQYF
TRBV7-9	once	TRBJ1-1	.	14	TGTGCCAGCATCCTGGGACAATATAACACTGAAGCTTTCTTT	CASILGQYNTEAFF
TRBV28	.	TRBJ1-1	TRBD1	18	TGTGCCAGCAGAGCACCGGGACAGGGGTTTCCGGTTTACACTGAAGCTTTCTTT	CASRAPGQGFPVYTEAFF
TRBV10-2	.	TRBJ2-7	.	17	TGCGCCAGCAGTGAGCCCCGGGCCACAATTTACTTTGTAGAGCAGTACTTC	CASSEPRATIYFVEQYF
TRBV9	.	TRBJ2-1	.	13	TGTGCCAGCGGGTCGGGGGTCGGCAATGAGCAGTTCTTC	CASGSGVGNEQFF
TRBV9	.	TRBJ2-7	.	13	TGTGCCAGCAGCGTGGCGGGTCGCGACGAGCAGTACTTC	CASSVAGRDEQYF
TRBV4-3	.	TRBJ1-1	TRBD1	14	TGCGCCAGCAGCCCGGGACAGTTGAACACTGAAGCTTTCTTT	CASSPGQLNTEAFF
TRBV29-1	.	TRBJ2-7	TRBD2	12	TGCAGCGGAAAGACTAGCCGGGACGAGCAGTACTTC	CSGKTSRDEQYF
TRBV7-9	.	TRBJ2-1	TRBD2	15	TGTGCCAGCAGCGAAGCAGCGGGAGGGTTGCGAGAGCAGTTCTTC	CASSEAAGGLREQFF
TRBV20-1	.	TRBJ1-2	.	11	TGCAGTGCAGAACAGTCCTATGGCTACACCTTC	CSAEQSYGYTF
TRBV7-3	.	TRBJ2-1	.	16	TGTGCCAGCAGCTTAATCGGTGGGGAAGGCGTCAATGAGCAGTTCTTC	CASSLIGGEGVNEQFF
TRBV19	.	TRBJ2-7	TRBD2	15	TGTGCCAGTACCCGGACTAGCGGGAGCCCCTACGAGCAGTACTTC	CASTRTSGSPYEQYF
TRBV6-2/TRBV6-3	.	TRBJ2-7	.	16	TGTGCCAGCAGTTATCGTGGGTCAGACAGGCTGTACGAGCAGTACTTC	CASSYRGSDRLYEQYF
TRBV2	.	TRBJ1-5	.	12	TGTGCCAGCAGTGAAGCTTCGCAGCCCCAGCATTTT	CASSEASQPQHF
TRBV24-1	.	TRBJ2-7	.	13	TGTGCCACCAGTGATTTGAATACAGAGGAGCAGTACTTC	CATSDLNTEEQYF
TRBV18	once	TRBJ1-2	.	16	TGTGCCAGCTCACCCACGGGCTCGGACAGTCCTTATGGCTACACCTTC	CASSPTGSDSPYGYTF
TRBV15	.	TRBJ2-1	.	19	TGTGCCACCAGCAGAGGGGCTGCGGGGTTAGGGGGGGCCTACAATGAGCAGTTCTTC	CATSRGAAGLGGAYNEQFF
TRBV5-6	once	TRBJ2-4	.	15	TGTGCCAGCAGCTTGGGGTCCGGGAGTATCGACATTCAGTACTTC	CASSLGSGSIDIQYF
TRBV7-2	.	TRBJ1-5	.	15	TGTGCCAGCAGCTTAGAGGGCAGGGAGGGTCAGCCCCAGCATTTT	CASSLEGREGQPQHF
TRBV7-9	.	TRBJ2-2	.	11	TGTGCCAGCAGCTTATACGGGGAGCTGTTTTTT	CASSLYGELFF
TRBV27	few	TRBJ1-1	.	14	TGTGCCAGCAGTTTATGGGACAAGGGCACTGAAGCTTTCTTT	CASSLWDKGTEAFF
TRBV6-5	.	TRBJ2-5	.	13	TGTGCCAGCAGTTATGACAGTCAAGAGACCCAGTACTTC	CASSYDSQETQYF
TRBV12-3/TRBV12-4	.	TRBJ2-1	TRBD1	13	TGTGCCAGCAGTTTGAAGACAGGGAACGAGCAGTTCTTC	CASSLKTGNEQFF
TRBV12-3/TRBV12-4	.	TRBJ1-2	.	13	TGTGCCAGCAGTTTTGCAGGCGGTGGAGGCTACACCTTC	CASSFAGGGGYTF